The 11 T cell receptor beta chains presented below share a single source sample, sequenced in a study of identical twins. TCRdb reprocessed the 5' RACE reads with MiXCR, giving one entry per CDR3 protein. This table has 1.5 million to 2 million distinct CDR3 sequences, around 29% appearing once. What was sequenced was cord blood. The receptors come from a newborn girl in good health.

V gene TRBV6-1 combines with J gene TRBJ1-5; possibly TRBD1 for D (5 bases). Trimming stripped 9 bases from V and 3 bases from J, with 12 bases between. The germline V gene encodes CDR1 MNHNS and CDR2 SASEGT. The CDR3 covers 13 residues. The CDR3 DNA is TGTGCCAGTGAGACAGTCTTCAATCAGCCCCAGCATTTT. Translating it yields CASETVFNQPQHF.

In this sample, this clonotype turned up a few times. As DNA, the CDR3 is TGCAGGGGAGAGGGGTTCCAGGGGGGAACCTATGGCTACACCTTC. Residues: CRGEGFQGGTYGYTF. J is TRBJ1-2 and V is TRBV20-1; 7 bases map to TRBD1. Germline lookup yields CDR1 DFQATT and CDR2 SNEGSKA (reference sequence). This CDR3 comprises 15 residues.

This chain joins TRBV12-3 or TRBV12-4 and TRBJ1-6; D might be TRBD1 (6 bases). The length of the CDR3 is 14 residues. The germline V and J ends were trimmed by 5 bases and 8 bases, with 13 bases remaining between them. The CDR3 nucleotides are TGTGCCAGCAGTATAACAGGGTTGGATTCACCCCTCCACTTT. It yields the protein CASSITGLDSPLHF.

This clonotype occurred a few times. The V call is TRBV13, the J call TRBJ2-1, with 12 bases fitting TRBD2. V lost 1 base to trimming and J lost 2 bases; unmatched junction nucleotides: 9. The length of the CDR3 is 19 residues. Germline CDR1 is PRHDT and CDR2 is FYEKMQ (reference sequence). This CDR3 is CASSLELAGGPIPYNEQFF. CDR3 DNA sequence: TGTGCCAGCAGCTTAGAACTAGCGGGAGGCCCGATACCCTACAATGAGCAGTTCTTC.

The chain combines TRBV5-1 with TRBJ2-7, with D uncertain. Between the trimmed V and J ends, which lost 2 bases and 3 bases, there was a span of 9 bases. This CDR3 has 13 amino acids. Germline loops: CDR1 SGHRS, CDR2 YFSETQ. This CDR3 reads CASSFENSYEQYF. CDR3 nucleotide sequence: TGCGCCAGCAGCTTCGAAAACAGCTACGAGCAGTACTTC. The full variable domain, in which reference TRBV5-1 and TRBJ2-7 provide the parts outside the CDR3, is KAGVTQTPRYLIKTRGQQVTLSCSPISGHRSVSWYQQTPGQGLQFLFEYFSETQRNKGNFPGRFSGRQFSNSRSEMNVSTLELGDSALYLCASSFENSYEQYFGPGTRLTVT.

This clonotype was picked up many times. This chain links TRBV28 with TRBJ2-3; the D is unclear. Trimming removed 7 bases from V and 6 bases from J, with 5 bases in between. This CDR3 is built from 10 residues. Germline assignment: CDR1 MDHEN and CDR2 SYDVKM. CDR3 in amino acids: CASKSDTQYF. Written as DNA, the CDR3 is TGTGCCAGCAAGTCGGATACGCAGTATTTT.

The CDR3: CASRGTSGPLVYEQYF. DNA for the CDR3: TGTGCCAGCAGGGGGACTAGCGGGCCTCTAGTCTACGAGCAGTACTTC. This rearrangement joins TRBV2 to TRBJ2-7; 12 bases are shared with TRBD2. From germline, CDR1 is SNHLY and CDR2 FYNNEI. The CDR3 contains 16 residues. V shed 6 bases, J shed 3 bases, and the junction held 9 bases outside the gene matches.

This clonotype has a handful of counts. CDR3 bases: TGTGCCAGTAGTCCAAGAACTGGACAGGGGGCGCATGGCTACACCTTC. Amino acids: CASSPRTGQGAHGYTF. This chain uses TRBV19 with TRBJ1-2, with 11 bases fitting TRBD1. The CDR3 is 16 amino acids. V was clipped by 5 bases and J by 6 bases; unmatched bases: 11. CDR1 is LNHDA and CDR2 is SQIVND in the germline V gene (reference sequence).

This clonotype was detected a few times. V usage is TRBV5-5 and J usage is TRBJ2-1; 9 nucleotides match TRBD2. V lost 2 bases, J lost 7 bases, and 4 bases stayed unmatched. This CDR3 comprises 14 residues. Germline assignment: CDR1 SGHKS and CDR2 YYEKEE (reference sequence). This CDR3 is CASSFWTSVNEQFF. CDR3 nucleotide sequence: TGTGCCAGCAGCTTTTGGACTAGCGTGAATGAGCAGTTCTTC.

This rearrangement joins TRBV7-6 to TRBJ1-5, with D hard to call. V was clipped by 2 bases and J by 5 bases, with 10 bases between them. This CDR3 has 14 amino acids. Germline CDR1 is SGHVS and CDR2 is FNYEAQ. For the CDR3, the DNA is TGTGCCAGCAGCTTATTGCTGGGAGATCAGCCCCAGCATTTT. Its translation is CASSLLLGDQPQHF.

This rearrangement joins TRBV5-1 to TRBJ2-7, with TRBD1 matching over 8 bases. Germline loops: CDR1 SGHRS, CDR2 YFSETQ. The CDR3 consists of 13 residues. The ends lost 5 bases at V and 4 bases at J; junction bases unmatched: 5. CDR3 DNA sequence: TGCGCCAGCAGACCTGACAGGGGTTACGAGCAGTACTTC. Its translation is CASRPDRGYEQYF.